Each of the 23 T cell receptor beta chains below was sequenced from the same sample in a study of shared clonotypes between healthy human individuals (dated by TCRdb to about 2020). Library prep was done by the immunoSEQ multiplex PCR assay. Not all clones reach the TCRdb copy of this immuneACCESS table, which keeps in-frame sequences only. Checked studies attribute under half of the gap to unresolved V genes and leave the rest unexplained. Across this sample there are approximately 340,000 clones, with 73% seen only once. The ten largest clones add up to over 9.5% of the sample. Sequencing was performed on memory CD4+ T cells sorted from blood. The sample's cell subset or site, from its label and the paper: CD45RA-negative fraction. The receptors were gathered from a man aged 30 to 39 in good health.

The chain links TRBV5-1 to TRBJ2-7, with no clear D. The germline gives CDR1 SGHRS, CDR2 YFSETQ. This CDR3 is built from 14 residues. V gave up 1 base and J gave up 0 bases, with 8 bases separating them. Here the CDR3 reads CASSLMGTSYEQYF. The CDR3, as DNA: TGCGCCAGCAGCTTGATGGGAACCTCCTACGAGCAGTACTTC.

This clone was detected only a few times. Additional DNA sequences in this sample encode the identical CDR3. This sequence joins TRBV6-5 and TRBJ1-3, with D hard to call. The V gene lost 0 bases and the J gene lost 0 bases, with 9 bases spanning the gap. The CDR3 is made up of 16 amino acids. Germline lookup yields CDR1 MNHEY and CDR2 SVGAGI. CDR3 sequence (DNA): TGTGCCAGCAGTTACTCTCCAGGAAGCTCTGGAAACACCATATATTTT. This sequence encodes CASSYSPGSSGNTIYF.

The genes are TRBV6-6 and TRBJ2-5, with a tentative D call TRBD2 (6 bases). CDR1 is MNHNY, CDR2 SVGAGI, per germline (reference sequence). The CDR3 has 15 residues. V lost 4 bases and J 5 bases, leaving 17 bases between the germline ends. CDR3 nucleotide sequence: TGTGCCAGCAGTTTCGGGATATTGGAGGGGGAGACCCAGTACTTC. This codes for CASSFGILEGETQYF.

This clone has more than one count but fewer than ten. V usage is TRBV10-2 and J usage is TRBJ2-7, with 7 bases matching TRBD1. V lost 5 bases and J lost 3; bases outside the gene matches: 13. Germline lookup yields CDR1 WSHSY and CDR2 SAAADI. CDR3 length: 16 residues. The CDR3 protein is CASSPTGQMRSYEQYF. The DNA of the CDR3 is TGCGCCAGCAGTCCAACGGGACAGATGAGAAGCTACGAGCAGTACTTC.

V usage is TRBV19 and J usage is TRBJ1-2, with no clear D. The CDR3 contains 13 residues. CDR1 and CDR2 (germline): LNHDA, SQIVND (reference sequence). V was trimmed by 7 bases and J by 4 bases, leaving 13 bases between them. The CDR3 nucleotides are TGTGCCAGTACCCCGGGTCCTTTCTATGGCTACACCTTC. Its protein is CASTPGPFYGYTF.

The V call is TRBV19, the J call TRBJ1-4; D possibly corresponds to TRBD1 (5 bases). The CDR3 consists of 12 residues. Trimming took off 5 bases at V and 14 bases at J, with 15 bases between the two ends. Germline lookup yields CDR1 LNHDA and CDR2 SQIVND (reference sequence). This CDR3 is CASSVSGTGLFF. CDR3 nucleotide sequence: TGTGCCAGTAGTGTATCCGGGACGGGGCTGTTTTTT.

The chain has TRBV10-2 and TRBJ1-2, with D tentatively TRBD1 (5 bases). Germline CDR1 is WSHSY and CDR2 is SAAADI. Between the trimmed V and J ends, which lost 3 bases and 7 bases, there was a span of 12 bases. This CDR3 has 13 residues. CDR3 DNA sequence: TGCGCCAGCAGTGATGCAGGGTCGGGTGGCTACACCTTC. Its translation: CASSDAGSGGYTF.

CDR3: CASSFSGKEGETQYF. The CDR3 DNA reads as TGCGCCAGCAGCTTTTCAGGGAAGGAGGGGGAGACCCAGTACTTC. V gene TRBV5-1 combines with J gene TRBJ2-5; TRBD2 is a possible D gene (6 bases). The CDR3 runs to 15 residues. Trimming left V 2 bases short and J 5 bases short, with 16 bases between. CDR1 SGHRS and CDR2 YFSETQ come from the germline V gene.

This chain connects TRBV28 to TRBJ2-6; TRBD2 matches at 7 bases. Germline CDR1 reads MDHEN; CDR2 reads SYDVKM. Germline trimming cut 7 bases from V and 2 bases from J; bases unmatched to any gene: 8. This CDR3 has 16 residues. The CDR3, as DNA: TGTGCCAGCATCTCATTCGGGGGGACTGGGGCCAACGTCCTGACTTTC. It is translated as CASISFGGTGANVLTF.

Here the CDR3 DNA reads TGTGCCAGCAGCTTGGCCGGGACTCGAACCTACGAGCAGTACTTC. It encodes CASSLAGTRTYEQYF. V is TRBV7-8 and J is TRBJ2-7, with a possible D match to TRBD2 (6 bases). The V end was cut by 3 bases, the J end by 2 bases, with 14 bases between. The CDR3 spans 15 residues. Per germline, CDR1 SGHVS and CDR2 FQNEAQ. Full variable domain (missing parts from reference TRBV7-8 and TRBJ2-7): GAGVSQSPRYKVAKRGQDVALRCDPISGHVSLFWYQQALGQGPEFLTYFQNEAQLDKSGLPSDRFFAERPEGSVSTLKIQRTQQEDSAVYLCASSLAGTRTYEQYFGPGTRLTVT.

J is TRBJ1-2 and V is TRBV20-1; 9 bases align to TRBD1. Germline V gives CDR1 DFQATT, CDR2 SNEGSKA (reference sequence). V shed 4 bases, J shed 8 bases, and the junction held 2 bases outside the gene matches. The CDR3 sequence is 11 residues long. For the CDR3, the DNA is TGCAGTGCTATGGGACAGGGAGGCTACACCTTC. Translated, it gives CSAMGQGGYTF.

The chain couples TRBV5-5 to TRBJ2-7; no clear D. There are 15 residues in the CDR3. V was clipped by 2 bases and J by 2 bases, with 14 bases between them. Germline CDR1 reads SGHKS; CDR2 reads YYEKEE (reference sequence). The CDR3 region has the DNA TGTGCCAGCAGCTTTTACCCCCCAACCACCTACGAGCAGTACTTC. Protein product: CASSFYPPTTYEQYF.

CDR3 bases: TGTGCCAGCAGTTCGGAGGGCTGGTTTTACGACGAGCAGTACTTC. As protein: CASSSEGWFYDEQYF. The J gene is TRBJ2-7, the V gene TRBV6-6, with D perhaps TRBD2 (6 bases). The V end was cut by 4 bases, the J end by 5 bases, with 18 bases between. This CDR3 has 15 residues. Per germline, CDR1 MNHNY and CDR2 SVGAGI (reference sequence).

The chain joins TRBV7-2 to TRBJ2-7, with D hard to call. This CDR3 has 15 residues. V lost 2 bases to trimming and J lost 5 bases, with 16 bases between them. Looked up from germline, CDR1 is SGHTA and CDR2 is FQGNSA. The CDR3 here is CASSLTPAKYHEQYF. The DNA for the CDR3 is TGTGCCAGCAGCTTAACTCCTGCGAAATATCACGAGCAGTACTTC.

V usage is TRBV19 and J usage is TRBJ1-2; tentatively, D is TRBD1 (5 bases). The germline gives CDR1 LNHDA, CDR2 SQIVND (reference sequence). Trimming pared 0 bases from V and 5 bases from J, leaving 13 bases between. CDR3 length equals 15 residues. DNA for the CDR3: TGTGCCAGTAGTATAGAGCTCCCCCCAGGGTATGGCTACACCTTC. Amino acid sequence: CASSIELPPGYGYTF.

The chain links TRBV5-1 to TRBJ2-6; D is unresolved. The germline V and J ends were trimmed by 2 bases and 5 bases, with 17 bases remaining between them. Germline V gene data show CDR1 as SGHRS and CDR2 as YFSETQ. The CDR3 is 17 residues long. Written as DNA, the CDR3 is TGCGCCAGCAGCTTACGCCAGGCCATGTTTAGGGCCAACGTCCTGACTTTC. This encodes CASSLRQAMFRANVLTF.

The rearrangement joins TRBV7-2 to TRBJ2-2; TRBD1 aligns across 11 bases. The CDR3 has 16 residues. With 5 bases clipped from V and 4 bases from J, the junction kept 6 bases outside the gene matches. Germline V CDR1 and CDR2: SGHTA, FQGNSA. For the CDR3, the DNA is TGTGCCAGCAGCCCCAGGACAGGGGGCAGCACCGGGGAGCTGTTTTTT. The encoded protein is CASSPRTGGSTGELFF.

As regards this clone: The same CDR3 is also encoded by other DNA sequences in this sample. V is TRBV27 and J is TRBJ1-5, with D maybe TRBD1 (6 bases). The V gene's germline CDR1 is MNHEY and CDR2 SMNVEV (reference sequence). The CDR3 consists of 12 residues. Deletions cut 5 bases from V and 9 bases from J, with 11 bases between. The CDR3 DNA reads as TGTGCCAGCAGTGCCGTAGGGGGGCCCCAGCATTTT. Encoded protein: CASSAVGGPQHF.

This clone occurred a few times. The V call is TRBV7-9, the J call TRBJ1-1; 7 bases are a match to TRBD1. The junction had 9 bases not matched to a gene; V was cut back by 6 bases and J by 2 bases. Looked up from germline, CDR1 is SEHNR and CDR2 is FQNEAQ (reference sequence). The CDR3 loop spans 15 amino acids. CDR3 sequence: CASSFNDRVNTEAFF. CDR3 in DNA: TGTGCCAGCAGTTTTAACGACAGGGTCAACACTGAAGCTTTCTTT.

The J gene is TRBJ2-1, the V gene TRBV10-1; TRBD1 or TRBD2 may be the D gene (5 bases each). V shed 8 bases and J shed 5 bases, with 13 bases lying between them. From germline, CDR1 is WNHNN and CDR2 SYGVQD (reference sequence). The CDR3 consists of 13 residues. The CDR3 DNA follows: TGCGCCAGCCGGGGTGGGGCACACAATGAGCAGTTCTTC. Residues: CASRGGAHNEQFF.

As for this clone: With a much larger clone just one base away, this may be a read error. This rearrangement joins TRBV7-9 to TRBJ2-7; no clear D gene. Between the trimmed V and J ends, which lost 6 bases and 10 bases, there was a span of 16 bases. The CDR3 totals 12 residues. The germline gives CDR1 SEHNR, CDR2 FQNEAQ (reference sequence). CDR3 loop: CASRIGDGAQYF. The DNA of the CDR3 is TGTGCCAGCAGAATAGGAGACGGAGCTCAGTACTTC.

V and J are TRBV7-2 and TRBJ2-1; D perhaps matches TRBD2 (5 bases). The CDR3 is made up of 15 amino acids. Deletions cut 4 bases from V and 8 bases from J, with 18 bases between. Germline CDR1 SGHTA, CDR2 FQGNSA. CDR3 amino acids: CASSSYRGGGYEQFF. CDR3 coding DNA: TGTGCCAGCAGCTCCTATCGGGGTGGAGGCTATGAGCAGTTCTTC.

On this clone itself: An end of the junction differs from the germline gene, which may be a read error. V and J are TRBV4-1 and TRBJ2-4, with TRBD2 identical over 10 bases. This CDR3 has 14 amino acids. The germline CDR1 and CDR2 sequences are MGHRA and YSYEKL. The CDR3: CASSQFGLAGATVF. CDR3 nucleotides: TGCGCCAGCAGCCAGTTTGGGCTAGCGGGAGCAACCGTCTTC.